This T cell receptor (beta chain) originates from a study of blood T cell repertoires in COVID-19. The germline V gene has CDR1 GTSNPN and CDR2 SVGIG (reference sequence). Trimming cost V 0 bases and J 7 bases, with 21 bases left between them. The CDR3 totals 16 residues. The method was immunoSEQ multiplex PCR; TCRdb's version includes in-frame clones alone and lacks a portion of them. The sample has around 200,000 clones, roughly 80% seen once. The genes are TRBV30 and TRBJ1-1, with D maybe TRBD1 (5 bases). Sequencing input: peripheral blood. This TCR derives from a woman at least 80 years old with acute or convalescent COVID-19. In nucleotides, the CDR3 is TGTGCCTGGAGTGTACAATTATACGGGGGGTTATATGAAGCTTTCTTT. It is translated as CAWSVQLYGGLYEAFF.